This TCR beta chain is from a study of blood T cell repertoires in COVID-19. Study-level background: Both acute and convalescent COVID-19 samples were obtained from the United States, Italy and Spain.

Germline lookup yields CDR1 KGHDR and CDR2 SFDVKD. CDR3 length: 11 residues. Trimming took 10 bases from V and 9 from J; bases not matched to a gene: 3. In the original workflow: Quantification of nucleated cells was approximated via reference gene primer amplification. This table comes from immunoSEQ multiplex PCR, and its TCRdb copy is limited to in-frame clones, with some not included. D and trimming were read from the DNA, whereas the V and J calls and clone size are those reported in that table. The table includes about 290,000 clones, around 89% detected once. Sequencing input: peripheral blood. This TCR was sampled from a man in his forties with acute or convalescent COVID-19. The rearrangement joins TRBV24-1 to TRBJ2-1; 9 positions match TRBD2. The CDR3 DNA reads TGTGCCACGCGGGGGGGGGTTGAGCAGTTCTTC. Amino acid sequence: CATRGGVEQFF.